A single sample is the source of the 26 T cell receptor beta chains below, sequenced in a study of shared clonotypes between healthy human individuals (dated by TCRdb to about 2020). The protocol used for the library was the immunoSEQ multiplex PCR assay. TCRdb mirrors the immuneACCESS table, restricted to in-frame sequences. Some clones are absent from its copies; in checked studies, under half trace to an unresolved V gene, and the reason for the others is unknown. The sample table contains approximately 600,000 clones; only one count was recorded for approximately 95% of them. The ten largest clones represent around 0.12% of the sample. CD8 naive samples were obtained by positive selection for CCR7 among CD45RO-negative cells, yielding a CD45RA+CCR7+ population from which TemRA cells were excluded. The sample consisted of naive CD8+ T cells sorted from blood. The sample's cell subset or site, from its label and the paper: CD45RA+CCR7+. Receptors originate from a young woman in good health.

The genes are TRBV5-5 and TRBJ2-7; D is uncertain. Germline values: CDR1 SGHKS, CDR2 YYEKEE (reference sequence). The V end lost 1 base, the J end lost 0 bases, and 8 bases lay between the germline ends. The length of the CDR3 is 14 residues. The CDR3: CASSLQPSSYEQYF. CDR3 bases: TGTGCCAGCAGCTTGCAACCGAGCTCCTACGAGCAGTACTTC.

The chain employs TRBV7-9 and TRBJ2-1; D possibly corresponds to TRBD2 (5 bases). V was clipped by 0 bases and J by 8 bases, with 17 bases between them. This CDR3 contains 16 residues. The germline V gene has CDR1 SEHNR and CDR2 FQNEAQ (reference sequence). The CDR3 nucleotides are TGTGCCAGCAGCTTAGCGGGGAGTGGAGGTGTGGATGAGCAGTTCTTC. It codes for CASSLAGSGGVDEQFF.

The chain recombines TRBV13 with TRBJ2-7; TRBD1 aligns across 8 bases. V was pared by 5 bases and J by 5 bases, with 11 bases of the junction left unmatched. Germline V gene lookup returns CDR1 PRHDT and CDR2 FYEKMQ (reference sequence). The CDR3 length is 15 residues. The CDR3 region is CASSTKDRVGNEQYF. The CDR3 DNA is TGTGCCAGCAGCACCAAGGACAGGGTTGGAAACGAGCAGTACTTC.

This clone was found once. V is TRBV5-8 and J is TRBJ2-7; TRBD2 aligns across 9 bases. Trimming cost V 4 bases and J 3 bases; bases outside gene matches: 14. This CDR3 region has 17 residues. Germline CDR1 reads SGHTS; CDR2 reads YDEGEE. The CDR3 here is CASSSLLASGRFYEQYF. The CDR3 DNA follows: TGTGCCAGCAGCAGCCTCTTGGCCAGCGGGAGGTTCTACGAGCAGTACTTC.

The chain links TRBV14 to TRBJ2-1; 12 bases match TRBD2. V dropped 6 bases and J dropped 8; count of bases not matched to a gene: 5. This CDR3 comprises 14 residues. Per the germline V gene, CDR1 is SGHDN and CDR2 is FVKESK. CDR3 amino acids: CASRPGLAGHEQFF. In DNA form, the CDR3 reads TGTGCCAGCAGACCGGGACTAGCGGGCCATGAGCAGTTCTTC. Full variable domain (missing parts from reference TRBV14 and TRBJ2-1): EAGVTQFPSHSVIEKGQTVTLRCDPISGHDNLYWYRRVMGKEIKFLLHFVKESKQDESGMPNNRFLAERTGGTYSTLKVQPAELEDSGVYFCASRPGLAGHEQFFGPGTRLTVL.

The rearrangement joins TRBV4-2 to TRBJ2-4, with D possibly being TRBD2 (5 bases). Germline values: CDR1 LGHNA, CDR2 YNFKEQ. This CDR3 is built from 16 residues. Deletions cut 0 bases from V and 4 bases from J, with 13 bases between. The DNA of the CDR3 is TGTGCCAGCAGCCAAGAACGGAGGAAGGTGAAAAACATTCAGTACTTC. It yields the protein CASSQERRKVKNIQYF.

The rearrangement links TRBV28 to TRBJ1-5, with D hard to call. V lost 4 bases, J lost 4 bases, and 8 bases lay in between. The germline V gene has CDR1 MDHEN and CDR2 SYDVKM. This CDR3 region has 13 residues. This CDR3 reads CASSSDRNQPQHF. The CDR3 DNA reads TGTGCCAGCAGTTCAGACCGTAATCAGCCCCAGCATTTT.

This clone was detected only once. V usage is TRBV28 and J usage is TRBJ1-1; D unclear. Trimming pared 3 bases from V and 7 bases from J, leaving 12 bases between. CDR1 is MDHEN, CDR2 SYDVKM, per germline. CDR3 length equals 13 residues. CDR3 residues: CASSFRVSGEAFF. In nucleotides, the CDR3 is TGTGCCAGCAGTTTCCGGGTTTCAGGTGAAGCTTTCTTT.

The chain carries TRBV5-6 and TRBJ2-3, with D possibly matching TRBD2 (6 bases). Germline V gene data show CDR1 as SGHDT and CDR2 as YYEEEE. The CDR3 has 15 amino acids. V dropped 1 base and J dropped 0 bases, with 9 bases sitting between them. For the CDR3, the DNA is TGTGCCAGCAGCTTGTGGGGGGACAGCACAGATACGCAGTATTTT. It translates to CASSLWGDSTDTQYF.

The V and J genes are TRBV5-6 and TRBJ1-2; 8 bases fit TRBD1. Per the germline V gene, CDR1 is SGHDT and CDR2 is YYEEEE. There are 16 residues in the CDR3. With 4 bases clipped from V and 0 bases from J, the junction kept 8 bases outside the gene matches. The CDR3 coding sequence is TGTGCCAGCAGCCCGGACAGGGCCCCCACTAACTATGGCTACACCTTC. It yields the protein CASSPDRAPTNYGYTF.

This rearrangement joins TRBV19 to TRBJ2-3; tentatively, D is TRBD1 or TRBD2 (5 bases each). Germline loops: CDR1 LNHDA, CDR2 SQIVND (reference sequence). Trimming pared 3 bases from V and 6 bases from J, leaving 16 bases between. This CDR3 comprises 15 residues. As DNA, the CDR3 is TGTGCCAGTAGTATCCGGGACGCAATTTCGGATACGCAGTATTTT. Translated, it gives CASSIRDAISDTQYF.

For this clone: Other DNA sequences in the sample encode the same CDR3. The V gene is TRBV2, the J gene TRBJ2-7, with a weak D call TRBD1 (5 bases). V lost 4 bases, J lost 3 bases, and 7 bases lay in between. This CDR3 has 12 residues. The germline gives CDR1 SNHLY, CDR2 FYNNEI. Here the CDR3 reads CASSGGSYEQYF. The CDR3 bases are TGTGCCAGCAGTGGGGGCAGCTACGAGCAGTACTTC.

Concerning this clone itself: In the same sample, other DNA sequences code for this CDR3. The chain has TRBV5-4 and TRBJ2-7; D ambiguous. The V end lost 0 bases, the J end lost 4 bases, and 8 bases lay between the germline ends. From germline, CDR1 is SGHNT and CDR2 YYREEE (reference sequence). The CDR3 has 13 amino acids. CDR3 amino acids: CASSLGVAYEQYF. In DNA form, the CDR3 reads TGTGCCAGCAGCTTGGGGGTGGCTTACGAGCAGTACTTC. The complete variable domain, with remaining parts taken from reference TRBV5-4 and TRBJ2-7, reads ETGVTQSPTHLIKTRGQQVTLRCSSQSGHNTVSWYQQALGQGPQFIFQYYREEENGRGNFPPRFSGLQFPNYSSELNVNALELDDSALYLCASSLGVAYEQYFGPGTRLTVT.

The CDR3 nucleotides are TGCGCCAGCAGCCAAGAGGGACTAGCGGCCTACGAGCAGTACTTC. Translating it yields CASSQEGLAAYEQYF. J is TRBJ2-7 and V is TRBV4-1; 11 nucleotides align to TRBD2. J gave up 2 bases and V 0 bases, and 0 bases lay outside the gene matches. This CDR3 region has 15 residues. Germline V gene sequence: CDR1 MGHRA, CDR2 YSYEKL.

Turning to this clone: Germline and junction disagree at one end, which may indicate a read error. The V call is TRBV11-2, the J call TRBJ1-1; unclear D gene. The CDR3 sequence is 13 residues long. The germline CDR1 and CDR2 sequences are SGHAT and FQNNGV. The CDR3 loop is CASSLDLKTEAFF. The CDR3 DNA sequence: TGTGCCAGCAGCTTAGATTTGAAGACTGAAGCTTTCTTT.

The CDR3 DNA reads as TGCGCCAGCTTAGCGGGAGGGGTACATGAGCAGTTCTTC. Protein sequence: CASLAGGVHEQFF. V is TRBV10-2 and J is TRBJ2-1, with 11 bases aligning to TRBD2. The V and J ends lost 8 bases and 8 bases, in that order; junction bases with no gene match: 5. Germline-derived CDR1 and CDR2 are WSHSY and SAAADI. The CDR3 length is 13 residues.

The J gene is TRBJ1-3, the V gene TRBV9; no clear D gene. The ends were cut back, 4 bases at V and 4 bases at J, with 12 bases in the middle. This CDR3 spans 14 amino acids. From germline, CDR1 is SGDLS and CDR2 YYNGEE. The DNA for the CDR3 is TGTGCCAGCAGCTTGAGCGGGTGGGGAAACACCATATATTTT. Its protein is CASSLSGWGNTIYF.

The CDR3 sequence: CASSGGFLGSSGNTIYF. The CDR3 coding sequence is TGTGCCAGCAGCGGCGGATTTTTGGGGAGCTCTGGAAACACCATATATTTT. V usage is TRBV5-8 and J usage is TRBJ1-3, with no clear D. The CDR3 has 17 residues. The V end lost 4 bases, the J end lost 0 bases, and 17 bases lay between the germline ends. Germline V CDR1 and CDR2: SGHTS, YDEGEE.

The V gene is TRBV2, the J gene TRBJ2-5; D gene uncertain. V was cut by 7 bases and J by 2 bases, with 8 bases left in between. The germline CDR1 and CDR2 sequences are SNHLY and FYNNEI. This CDR3 contains 12 residues. The CDR3 loop is CASMGVQETQYF. CDR3 DNA: TGTGCCAGCATGGGTGTTCAAGAGACCCAGTACTTC.

The chain joins TRBV5-1 to TRBJ2-1; 10 bases match TRBD2. Germline values: CDR1 SGHRS, CDR2 YFSETQ. J was trimmed by 5 bases and V by 1 base; bases with no gene match: 6. The CDR3 consists of 16 residues. CDR3 in amino acids: CASSLSGRVGDNEQFF. The CDR3 DNA reads as TGCGCCAGCAGCTTGAGCGGGAGGGTGGGGGACAATGAGCAGTTCTTC.

This clone was picked up one time. The V gene is TRBV19, the J gene TRBJ2-1; D perhaps matches TRBD2 (6 bases). The V gene's germline CDR1 is LNHDA and CDR2 SQIVND (reference sequence). Between the trimmed V and J ends, which lost 3 bases and 6 bases, there was a span of 15 bases. The CDR3 covers 15 residues. CDR3 loop: CASSIYSSVGNEQFF. Written as DNA, the CDR3 is TGTGCCAGTAGTATCTACTCTAGCGTTGGCAATGAGCAGTTCTTC. The variable domain in full, completed from reference TRBV19 and TRBJ2-1, reads DGGITQSPKYLFRKEGQNVTLSCEQNLNHDAMYWYRQDPGQGLRLIYYSQIVNDFQKGDIAEGYSVSREKKESFPLTVTSAQKNPTAFYLCASSIYSSVGNEQFFGPGTRLTVL.

The V call is TRBV27, the J call TRBJ2-7, with D possibly being TRBD1 (5 bases). Germline-derived CDR1 and CDR2 are MNHEY and SMNVEV (reference sequence). V lost 2 bases, J lost 4 bases, and 18 bases lay in between. The CDR3 sequence is 16 residues long. The CDR3 sequence is CASSLAQTKGLYEQYF. CDR3 nucleotides: TGTGCCAGCAGTTTAGCCCAGACCAAGGGGCTTTACGAGCAGTACTTC.

The chain employs TRBV29-1 and TRBJ1-2, with D unresolved. Trimming took off 6 bases at V and 7 bases at J, with 12 bases between the two ends. The CDR3 sequence is 11 residues long. Germline CDR1 and CDR2: SQVTM and ANQGSEA. CDR3 DNA sequence: TGCAGCGTACCGGCAGGCGGTGGCTACACCTTC. Its protein is CSVPAGGGYTF.

The genes are TRBV7-8 and TRBJ2-2, with D hard to call. This CDR3 is 14 amino acids long. Germline CDR1 and CDR2: SGHVS and FQNEAQ. V lost 1 base, J lost 6 bases, and 9 bases lay in between. CDR3 sequence reads: CASSLGRAPGELFF. CDR3 DNA sequence: TGTGCCAGCAGCTTAGGTAGAGCGCCCGGGGAGCTGTTTTTT.

This rearrangement joins TRBV11-2 to TRBJ2-1; the D gene is possibly TRBD1 (6 bases). The CDR3 is made up of 16 amino acids. The V gene's germline CDR1 is SGHAT and CDR2 FQNNGV. The ends were cut back, 1 base at V and 8 bases at J, with 18 bases in the middle. Here the CDR3 reads CASSLVLGTSSHEQFF. CDR3 sequence (DNA): TGTGCCAGCAGCTTAGTCTTAGGGACATCGTCGCATGAGCAGTTCTTC.

The chain combines TRBV9 with TRBJ2-2; 13 bases line up with TRBD2. Germline CDR1 reads SGDLS; CDR2 reads YYNGEE. After removal of 0 bases from V and 8 bases from J, the junction contained 4 bases not matched to a gene. The CDR3 totals 16 residues. The CDR3 sequence is CASSVEGLAGPGELFF. As DNA, the CDR3 is TGTGCCAGCAGCGTAGAGGGACTAGCGGGACCAGGGGAGCTGTTTTTT.